The 11 T cell receptor beta chains below all came from one sample that was sequenced in a study of OX40 agonist ivuxolimab in advanced cancers. Library method: the immunoSEQ multiplex PCR assay. Sourced from immuneACCESS, this table was stored by TCRdb with only in-frame sequences that have V and J called. A share of the clones is absent; for the studies checked, an unresolved V gene accounts for under half, and the remainder has no known explanation. The sample profile shows about 58,000 clones; 70% to 85% of them were found once. 1.4% to 1.5% of the sample comes from the top ten. Here the sequenced sample was CD4+ or CD8+ T cells sorted from blood, taken in a trial of the OX40 agonist ivuxolimab. The source of these receptors is an adult with an advanced solid tumor such as melanoma, head and neck, liver or kidney cancer.

J is TRBJ2-1 and V is TRBV7-9, with D possibly TRBD2 on 5 matching bases. The CDR3 spans 13 residues. Trimming pared 6 bases from V and 0 bases from J, leaving 6 bases between. The V gene's germline CDR1 is SEHNR and CDR2 FQNEAQ (reference sequence). CDR3 amino acids: CASRSGSYNEQFF. The CDR3 nucleotides are TGTGCCAGCAGAAGCGGCTCCTACAATGAGCAGTTCTTC.

The rearrangement joins TRBV19 to TRBJ2-1, with D unresolved. Trimming pared 7 bases from V and 0 bases from J, leaving 13 bases between. The CDR3 length is 15 residues. Germline V gene sequence: CDR1 LNHDA, CDR2 SQIVND (reference sequence). The CDR3 loop reads CASKSSPSSYNEQFF. CDR3 nucleotides: TGTGCCAGTAAATCCTCTCCGAGCTCCTACAATGAGCAGTTCTTC.

This chain joins TRBV27 and TRBJ2-7; TRBD1 matches 9 bases. The CDR3 has 17 residues. V was pared by 5 bases and J by 3 bases, with 14 bases of the junction left unmatched. Germline CDR1 reads MNHEY; CDR2 reads SMNVEV (reference sequence). The CDR3 DNA follows: TGTGCCAGCAGTCCACCGGGACAGGGAGGTCGACTCTACGAGCAGTACTTC. Amino acids: CASSPPGQGGRLYEQYF.

The chain employs TRBV9 and TRBJ2-1, with 7 bases fitting TRBD2. Per the germline V gene, CDR1 is SGDLS and CDR2 is YYNGEE. The CDR3 totals 12 residues. Losses at the gene ends were 4 bases for V and 13 bases for J; bases not matched to a gene: 8. The CDR3 loop reads CASSPPGLGQFF. The CDR3 DNA reads TGTGCCAGCAGCCCACCTGGACTAGGCCAGTTCTTC. Full variable domain (rest looked up from reference TRBV9 and TRBJ2-1): DSGVTQTPKHLITATGQRVTLRCSPRSGDLSVYWYQQSLDQGLQFLIQYYNGEERAKGNILERFSAQQFPDLHSELNLSSLELGDSALYFCASSPPGLGQFFGPGTRLTVL.

V usage is TRBV19 and J usage is TRBJ2-2; either TRBD1 or TRBD2 may supply D (6 bases each). Trimming took 6 bases from V and 2 from J, leaving 13 bases between them. Germline V CDR1 and CDR2: LNHDA, SQIVND (reference sequence). This CDR3 contains 15 residues. CDR3 nucleotide sequence: TGTGCCAGTAGGGGGGCGGGGCACAACACCGGGGAGCTGTTTTTT. Its translation: CASRGAGHNTGELFF.

The chain joins TRBV5-1 to TRBJ2-7, with TRBD2 as a possible D gene (5 bases). Germline V lookup: CDR1 SGHRS, CDR2 YFSETQ. CDR3 size: 16 residues. V shed 4 bases and J shed 1 base, with 18 bases lying between them. CDR3 region: CASSLTGVGGSYEQYF. The CDR3 coding sequence is TGCGCCAGCAGCCTCACCGGAGTTGGCGGGTCCTACGAGCAGTACTTC. The full variable domain, completed using reference TRBV5-1 and TRBJ2-7, is KAGVTQTPRYLIKTRGQQVTLSCSPISGHRSVSWYQQTPGQGLQFLFEYFSETQRNKGNFPGRFSGRQFSNSRSEMNVSTLELGDSALYLCASSLTGVGGSYEQYFGPGTRLTVT.

The chain recombines TRBV11-3 with TRBJ2-3; weak D call: TRBD2 (7 bases). CDR3 size: 12 residues. Trimming pared 6 bases from V and 6 bases from J, leaving 10 bases between. Germline V CDR1 and CDR2: SGHNT, YENEEA. The CDR3 loop is CASRRGGDTQYF. The CDR3 bases are TGTGCCAGCAGAAGGGGGGGGGATACGCAGTATTTT.

The chain couples TRBV2 to TRBJ2-5; D is tentatively TRBD1 or TRBD2 (6 bases each). Trimming removed 8 bases at V and 2 bases at J, with 12 bases between. CDR3 length: 13 amino acids. Germline CDR1 and CDR2: SNHLY and FYNNEI. Written as DNA, the CDR3 is TGTGCCAGCGGCGGGGACACACAAGAGACCCAGTACTTC. Protein product: CASGGDTQETQYF.

The rearrangement links TRBV6-6 to TRBJ2-5, with D hard to call. Trimming stripped 6 bases from V and 5 bases from J, with 10 bases between. The CDR3 is 12 amino acids. Looked up from germline, CDR1 is MNHNY and CDR2 is SVGAGI (reference sequence). CDR3 sequence: CASSPLGETQYF. The CDR3 DNA reads as TGTGCCAGCAGCCCCCTTGGGGAGACCCAGTACTTC.

The chain employs TRBV14 and TRBJ2-7, with TRBD2 matching over 7 bases. The J segment lost 3 bases and the V segment lost 3 bases, leaving 5 bases of the junction unmatched. The CDR3 extends over 14 amino acids. The germline gives CDR1 SGHDN, CDR2 FVKESK. In DNA, the CDR3 is TGTGCCAGCAGCCACTGGGACTATAGCTACGAGCAGTACTTC. It codes for CASSHWDYSYEQYF.

The chain employs TRBV30 and TRBJ1-2; maybe TRBD1 (6 bases). Germline V gives CDR1 GTSNPN, CDR2 SVGIG (reference sequence). The CDR3 totals 11 residues. Trimming shortened V by 3 bases and J by 8 bases, and 10 bases separated the two germline ends. Here the CDR3 DNA reads TGTGCCTGGAGCCCGGGACAAGGCTACACCTTC. It specifies CAWSPGQGYTF.